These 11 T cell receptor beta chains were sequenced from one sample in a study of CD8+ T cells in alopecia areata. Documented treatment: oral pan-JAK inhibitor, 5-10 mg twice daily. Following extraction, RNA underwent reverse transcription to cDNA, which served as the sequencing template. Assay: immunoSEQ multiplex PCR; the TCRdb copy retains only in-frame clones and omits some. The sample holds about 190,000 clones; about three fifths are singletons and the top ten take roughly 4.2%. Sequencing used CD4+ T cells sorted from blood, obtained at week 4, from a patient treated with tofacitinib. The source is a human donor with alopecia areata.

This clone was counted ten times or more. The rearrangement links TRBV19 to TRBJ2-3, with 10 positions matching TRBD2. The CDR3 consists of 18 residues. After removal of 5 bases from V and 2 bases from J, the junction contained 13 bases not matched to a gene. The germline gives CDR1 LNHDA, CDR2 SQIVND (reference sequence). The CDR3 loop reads CASSPRLAGSSFTDTQYF. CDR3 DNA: TGTGCCAGTAGTCCCCGACTAGCGGGCTCGTCCTTCACAGATACGCAGTATTTT.

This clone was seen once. The chain's CDR3 is CASSPGLDQETQYF. The DNA for the CDR3 is TGTGCCAGCAGCCCTGGACTCGACCAAGAGACCCAGTACTTC. The V gene is TRBV4-2, the J gene TRBJ2-5, with D perhaps matching TRBD2 (5 bases). Germline-derived CDR1 and CDR2 are LGHNA and YNFKEQ. V was cut by 4 bases and J by 0 bases, with 9 bases left in between. The CDR3 runs to 14 residues.

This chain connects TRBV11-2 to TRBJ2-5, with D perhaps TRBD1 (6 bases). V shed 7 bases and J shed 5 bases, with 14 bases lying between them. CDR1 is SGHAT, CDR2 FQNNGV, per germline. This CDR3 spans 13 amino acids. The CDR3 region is CASTIQGAETQYF. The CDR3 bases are TGTGCCAGCACAATACAGGGAGCCGAGACCCAGTACTTC.

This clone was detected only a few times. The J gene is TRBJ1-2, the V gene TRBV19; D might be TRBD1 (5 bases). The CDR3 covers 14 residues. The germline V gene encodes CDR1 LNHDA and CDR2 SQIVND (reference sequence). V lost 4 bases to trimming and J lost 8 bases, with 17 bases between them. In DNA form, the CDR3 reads TGTGCCAGTAGTACCTCCCAGGGAATTGGCGGCTACACCTTC. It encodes CASSTSQGIGGYTF. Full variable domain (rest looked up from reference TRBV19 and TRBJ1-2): DGGITQSPKYLFRKEGQNVTLSCEQNLNHDAMYWYRQDPGQGLRLIYYSQIVNDFQKGDIAEGYSVSREKKESFPLTVTSAQKNPTAFYLCASSTSQGIGGYTFGSGTRLTVV.

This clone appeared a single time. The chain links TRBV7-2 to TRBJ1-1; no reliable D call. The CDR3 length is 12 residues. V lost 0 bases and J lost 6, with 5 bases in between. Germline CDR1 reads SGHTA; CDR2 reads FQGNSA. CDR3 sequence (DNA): TGTGCCAGCAGCTTAGCGGGATCTGAAGCTTTCTTT. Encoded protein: CASSLAGSEAFF.

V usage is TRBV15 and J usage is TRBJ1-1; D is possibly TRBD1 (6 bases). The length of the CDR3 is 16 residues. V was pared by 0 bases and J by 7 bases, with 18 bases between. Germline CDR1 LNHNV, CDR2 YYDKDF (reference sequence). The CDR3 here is CATSRENRAVRGEAFF. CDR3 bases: TGTGCCACCAGCAGAGAGAACAGGGCGGTCCGGGGTGAAGCTTTCTTT.

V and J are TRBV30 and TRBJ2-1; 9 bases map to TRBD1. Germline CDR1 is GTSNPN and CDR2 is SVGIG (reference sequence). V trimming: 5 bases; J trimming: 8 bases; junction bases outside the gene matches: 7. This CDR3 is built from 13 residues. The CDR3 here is CAWDRDRVDEQFF. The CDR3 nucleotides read TGTGCCTGGGACCGGGACAGGGTCGATGAGCAGTTCTTC.

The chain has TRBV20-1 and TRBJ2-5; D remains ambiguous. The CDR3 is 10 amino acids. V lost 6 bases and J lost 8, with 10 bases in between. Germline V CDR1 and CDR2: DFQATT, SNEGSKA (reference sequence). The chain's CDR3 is CSAPIGTQYF. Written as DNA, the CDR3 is TGCAGTGCGCCCATCGGAACCCAGTACTTC.

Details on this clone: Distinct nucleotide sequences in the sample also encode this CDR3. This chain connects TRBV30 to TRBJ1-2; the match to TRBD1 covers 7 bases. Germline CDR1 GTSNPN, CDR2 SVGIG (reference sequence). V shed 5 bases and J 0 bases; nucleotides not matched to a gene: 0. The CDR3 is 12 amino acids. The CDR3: CAWDRANYGYTF. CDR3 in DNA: TGTGCCTGGGACAGGGCTAACTATGGCTACACCTTC.

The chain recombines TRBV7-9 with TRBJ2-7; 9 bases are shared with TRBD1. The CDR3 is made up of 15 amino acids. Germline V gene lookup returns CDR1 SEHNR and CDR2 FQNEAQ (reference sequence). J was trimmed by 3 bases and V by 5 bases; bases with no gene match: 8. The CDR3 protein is CASSPRDREGYEQYF. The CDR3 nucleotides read TGTGCCAGCAGCCCCCGGGACAGGGAGGGCTACGAGCAGTACTTC.

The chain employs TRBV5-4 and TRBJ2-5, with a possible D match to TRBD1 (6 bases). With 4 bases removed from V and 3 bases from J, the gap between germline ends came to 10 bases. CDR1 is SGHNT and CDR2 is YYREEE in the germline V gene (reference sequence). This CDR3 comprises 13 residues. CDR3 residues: CASSNRTEETQYF. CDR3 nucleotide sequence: TGTGCCAGCAGCAATCGGACAGAAGAGACCCAGTACTTC.